A single sample gave rise to the 9 T cell receptor beta chains below, sequenced in a study of a mutant IDH1 vaccine in newly diagnosed glioma. The antigens of these receptors remain unknown. Sequenced by immunoSEQ multiplex PCR; TCRdb stores in-frame clones only, minus some. This table holds about 52,000 clones, 91% found once. Time point indicated: week 11, during vaccination. In the vaccine, a single dose held 300 ug of the mutant IDH1 20-mer peptide, along with topical imiquimod. Sequenced material: PBMCs, taken from a glioma patient whose treatment included an IDH1 peptide vaccine. The receptors were gathered from a man aged 50 to 60 with glioma.

The gene calls are TRBV7-6 and TRBJ2-5; D call uncertain. Trimming took off 3 bases at V and 5 bases at J, with 13 bases between the two ends. The CDR3 extends over 14 amino acids. The germline gives CDR1 SGHVS, CDR2 FNYEAQ. CDR3 residues: CASSFQGRLETQYF. In DNA, the CDR3 is TGTGCCAGCAGCTTTCAAGGCCGCTTGGAGACCCAGTACTTC.

This chain uses TRBV5-1 with TRBJ1-2; TRBD1 aligns across 11 bases. V lost 7 bases to trimming and J lost 3 bases; unmatched junction nucleotides: 8. Germline V gene lookup returns CDR1 SGHRS and CDR2 YFSETQ. This CDR3 contains 15 residues. The CDR3 loop is CASRRTGGFDYGYTF. The CDR3 DNA is TGCGCCAGCCGTAGGACAGGGGGCTTTGACTATGGCTACACCTTC.

The rearrangement links TRBV10-2 to TRBJ1-1, with D maybe TRBD1 (6 bases). V lost 6 bases to trimming and J lost 2 bases, with 13 bases between them. The CDR3 has 14 amino acids. Per germline, CDR1 WSHSY and CDR2 SAAADI. CDR3 nucleotide sequence: TGCGCCAGCAGGCCGGTACAGGGCAACACTGAAGCTTTCTTT. This translates into CASRPVQGNTEAFF.

This chain connects TRBV6-6 to TRBJ2-2, with TRBD1 matching 9 bases. Trimming took 6 bases from V and 3 from J; bases not matched to a gene: 5. CDR1 and CDR2 from the germline V gene are MNHNY and SVGAGI (reference sequence). CDR3 length equals 15 residues. DNA of the CDR3: TGTGCCAGCAGACCTCGGACAGGGGACACCGGGGAGCTGTTTTTT. It translates to CASRPRTGDTGELFF.

The genes are TRBV6-1 and TRBJ1-5, with 7 bases fitting TRBD1. V lost 6 bases and J lost 5; bases outside the gene matches: 10. Germline CDR1 is MNHNS and CDR2 is SASEGT. The CDR3 sequence is 15 residues long. Here the CDR3 reads CASSSDRLGDQPQHF. The DNA for the CDR3 is TGTGCCAGCAGCTCGGACAGGCTGGGGGATCAGCCCCAGCATTTT.

The J gene is TRBJ1-2, the V gene TRBV29-1, with no clear D. V lost 7 bases to trimming and J lost 4 bases, with 16 bases between them. This CDR3 spans 13 amino acids. The germline V gene encodes CDR1 SQVTM and CDR2 ANQGSEA. In DNA, the CDR3 is TGCAGCGCGTCGGGAGCCACCTCCTATGGCTACACCTTC. Its translation is CSASGATSYGYTF. The whole variable domain, filled in from reference TRBV29-1 and TRBJ1-2, reads SAVISQKPSRDICQRGTSLTIQCQVDSQVTMMFWYRQQPGQSLTLIATANQGSEATYESGFVIDKFPISRPNLTFSTLTVSNMSPEDSSIYLCSASGATSYGYTFGSGTRLTVV.

CDR3 DNA sequence: TGTGCCAGCAGGCCGGACTTTGGACTAGCGGGAGTGCGGGAGACCCAGTACTTC. Protein product: CASRPDFGLAGVRETQYF. The chain joins TRBV27 to TRBJ2-5, with TRBD2 identical over 13 bases. V dropped 6 bases and J dropped 5; count of bases not matched to a gene: 15. Germline V gene data show CDR1 as MNHEY and CDR2 as SMNVEV (reference sequence). This CDR3 spans 18 amino acids.

The chain combines TRBV28 with TRBJ1-3; possibly TRBD1 for D (6 bases). The CDR3 totals 16 residues. CDR1 MDHEN and CDR2 SYDVKM come from the germline V gene. Trimming removed 7 bases at V and 0 bases at J, with 16 bases between. This chain's CDR3 is CASTGQDSYSGNTIYF. In DNA form, the CDR3 reads TGTGCCAGCACCGGGCAGGACAGTTACTCTGGAAACACCATATATTTT. The full variable domain, in which reference TRBV28 and TRBJ1-3 provide the parts outside the CDR3, is DVKVTQSSRYLVKRTGEKVFLECVQDMDHENMFWYRQDPGLGLRLIYFSYDVKMKEKGDIPEGYSVSREKKERFSLILESASTNQTSMYLCASTGQDSYSGNTIYFGEGSWLTVV.

The rearrangement uses TRBV5-4 and TRBJ1-2, with 7 positions matching TRBD1. CDR1 and CDR2 from the germline V gene are SGHNT and YYREEE (reference sequence). Trimming removed 4 bases from V and 5 bases from J; junction bases left unmatched: 5. This CDR3 spans 13 amino acids. Here the CDR3 reads CASSTDRVYGYTF. The CDR3 region has the DNA TGTGCCAGCAGCACAGACAGGGTGTATGGCTACACCTTC.